Below are 15 T cell receptor beta chains sequenced from a single sample in a study of human T cells and chemical hapten exposure. The time point here: patch test 3, about 24 weeks after DPC sensitization. Stated treatment: therapeutic diphenylcyclopropenone sensitization with weekly scalp DPC. TCRdb itself ran the RACE reads through MiXCR, one entry per CDR3 protein. This sample has tens of thousands of distinct CDR3 sequences, with under 14% found just once. Material: whole blood, obtained in connection with sensitization to the hapten diphenylcyclopropenone (DPC). Receptor source: a woman aged 50 to 65 with alopecia areata. Some clones in this sample may be carry-over from other donors' samples.

In its sample, this clonotype was seen a few times. The chain links TRBV29-1 to TRBJ2-3; D is uncertain. From germline, CDR1 is SQVTM and CDR2 ANQGSEA. Trimming took off 0 bases at V and 1 base at J, with 8 bases between the two ends. This CDR3 contains 14 residues. The CDR3 nucleotides read TGCAGCGTTGAAGATTATAGCCGCACAGATACGCAGTATTTT. Its translation: CSVEDYSRTDTQYF.

Many counts were recorded for this clonotype. CDR3 in amino acids: CSAPRLAGINEQFF. The CDR3 DNA follows: TGCAGTGCTCCACGACTAGCGGGAATTAATGAGCAGTTCTTC. The chain couples TRBV20-1 to TRBJ2-1, with 11 nucleotides matching TRBD2. Germline V gives CDR1 DFQATT, CDR2 SNEGSKA (reference sequence). J was trimmed by 7 bases and V by 5 bases; bases with no gene match: 7. CDR3 length: 14 residues.

The chain is built from TRBV29-1 and TRBJ1-5; D is unresolved. V was pared by 3 bases and J by 3 bases, with 9 bases between. The CDR3 runs 13 residues. The germline gives CDR1 SQVTM, CDR2 ANQGSEA. CDR3 sequence (DNA): TGCAGCGTTGAGGTGGTGATCAATCAGCCCCAGCATTTT. The encoded protein is CSVEVVINQPQHF. The full variable domain, in which reference TRBV29-1 and TRBJ1-5 provide the parts outside the CDR3, is SAVISQKPSRDICQRGTSLTIQCQVDSQVTMMFWYRQQPGQSLTLIATANQGSEATYESGFVIDKFPISRPNLTFSTLTVSNMSPEDSSIYLCSVEVVINQPQHFGDGTRLSIL.

At least ten counts were recorded for this clonotype. The chain is built from TRBV9 and TRBJ2-1; the D gene is possibly TRBD2 (6 bases). Trimming took 0 bases from V and 1 from J, leaving 8 bases between them. The germline CDR1 and CDR2 sequences are SGDLS and YYNGEE. The CDR3 loop spans 15 amino acids. CDR3 in amino acids: CASSVGDSSYNEQFF. The CDR3 DNA sequence: TGTGCCAGCAGCGTAGGGGACTCATCCTACAATGAGCAGTTCTTC.

Only a few counts were recorded for this clonotype. The chain uses TRBV5-1 and TRBJ2-1; 13 nucleotides match TRBD2. CDR3 length: 17 amino acids. Trimming removed 5 bases from V and 6 bases from J; junction bases left unmatched: 11. CDR1 is SGHRS, CDR2 YFSETQ, per germline. This CDR3 reads CASRRVMGTSGTNEQFF. CDR3 coding DNA: TGCGCCAGCAGGCGTGTGATGGGGACTAGCGGGACCAATGAGCAGTTCTTC.

V is TRBV12-3 or TRBV12-4 and J is TRBJ2-3; 12 bases map to TRBD1. Trimming at V came to 4 bases and at J to 5 bases, leaving 16 bases not matched to a gene. The CDR3 length is 19 residues. The DNA for the CDR3 is TGTGCCAGCAGTTCCTTTATGGGGGGGACAGGGGGCCTCGGAGATACGCAGTATTTT. Translation: CASSSFMGGTGGLGDTQYF.

This clonotype was counted at least ten times. J is TRBJ2-7 and V is TRBV21-1; the table's D gene call, TRBD2, was not cross checked with the DNA. TRBV21-1 is marked as a pseudogene. The CDR3 has 15 residues. The CDR3 reads CASSKPGTRAAAQYF. The CDR3 coding sequence is TGTGCCAGCAGCAAACCCGGGACTAGGGCCGCGGCGCAGTACTTC.

This clonotype was seen a few times. The rearrangement joins TRBV4-2 to TRBJ2-1; D is possibly TRBD2 (5 bases). Germline values: CDR1 LGHNA, CDR2 YNFKEQ. Trimming took off 1 base at V and 9 bases at J, with 19 bases between the two ends. CDR3 length: 16 residues. CDR3 bases: TGTGCCAGCAGCCAAGCCCCCCGGGGTGCTAACGGTGAGCAGTTCTTC. It translates to CASSQAPRGANGEQFF.

This chain links TRBV6-2 or TRBV6-3 with TRBJ2-7, with TRBD2 matching 13 bases. The CDR3 runs to 17 residues. V gave up 1 base and J gave up 4 bases; unmatched junction bases: 7. Germline lookup yields CDR1 MNHEY and CDR2 SVGEGT. The CDR3 region is CASSYYPGLAGEYEQYF. DNA for the CDR3: TGTGCCAGCAGTTACTACCCTGGACTAGCGGGAGAGTACGAGCAGTACTTC.

The chain joins TRBV20-1 to TRBJ2-1, with 13 bases that match TRBD2. CDR3 length: 18 amino acids. Germline V gives CDR1 DFQATT, CDR2 SNEGSKA (reference sequence). The V gene end was trimmed by 3 bases and the J gene end by 0 bases; junction bases not matched to a gene: 8. CDR3 residues: CSARRTSGRWRSYNEQFF. CDR3 nucleotides: TGCAGTGCTAGGAGGACTAGCGGGAGATGGCGCTCCTACAATGAGCAGTTCTTC.

This clonotype showed up many times. The V gene is TRBV5-4, the J gene TRBJ2-7; D not certain. This CDR3 contains 14 residues. Trimming removed 0 bases at V and 1 base at J, with 8 bases between. Germline V gene lookup returns CDR1 SGHNT and CDR2 YYREEE (reference sequence). The CDR3 protein is CASSLELHSYEQYF. The CDR3 DNA reads TGTGCCAGCAGCTTGGAACTCCATTCCTACGAGCAGTACTTC.

The chain links TRBV7-8 to TRBJ2-2; 10 bases match TRBD2. J was trimmed by 0 bases and V by 5 bases; bases with no gene match: 12. Germline V gene sequence: CDR1 SGHVS, CDR2 FQNEAQ. There are 19 residues in the CDR3. DNA for the CDR3: TGTGCCAGCAGCGCAAAAGAGCCAGGACTAGCGGCGAACACCGGGGAGCTGTTTTTT. This gives the protein CASSAKEPGLAANTGELFF.

This clonotype was seen at least ten times. The gene calls are TRBV5-1 and TRBJ2-7; 14 bases fit TRBD2. The V and J ends lost 4 bases and 0 bases, in that order; junction bases with no gene match: 6. The CDR3 is 17 residues long. Germline loops: CDR1 SGHRS, CDR2 YFSETQ. CDR3 nucleotide sequence: TGCGCCAGCAGCCATCGGACTAGCGGGAGGAACTCCTACGAGCAGTACTTC. Residues: CASSHRTSGRNSYEQYF.

In this sample, this clonotype turned up many times. The chain is built from TRBV11-2 and TRBJ1-2; 9 bases agree with TRBD1. The CDR3 spans 13 residues. The junction had 9 bases not matched to a gene; V was cut back by 8 bases and J by 8 bases. Per the germline V gene, CDR1 is SGHAT and CDR2 is FQNNGV. The CDR3 sequence: CASSPRQGGGYTF. DNA for the CDR3: TGTGCCAGCTCGCCTCGACAGGGGGGCGGCTACACCTTC.

In this sample, this clonotype turned up many times. This chain joins TRBV19 and TRBJ2-4, with D uncertain. Trimming removed 4 bases from V and 0 bases from J, with 4 bases in between. This CDR3 region has 13 residues. Germline V gene sequence: CDR1 LNHDA, CDR2 SQIVND (reference sequence). This CDR3 reads CASSRLAKNIQYF. CDR3 coding DNA: TGTGCCAGTAGTAGACTAGCCAAAAACATTCAGTACTTC.